The 11 T cell receptor beta chains in this list originate from one sample, sequenced in a study of OX40 agonist ivuxolimab in advanced cancers. Profiled with immunoSEQ multiplex PCR; TCRdb holds only in-frame clones, not every one. The sample has 98,000 or so clones, 80% to 95% seen once. This specimen was CD4+ or CD8+ T cells sorted from blood, taken in a trial of the OX40 agonist ivuxolimab. The origin of the receptors is an adult with an advanced solid tumor such as melanoma, head and neck, liver or kidney cancer.

This clone was seen just once. V usage is TRBV12-5 and J usage is TRBJ2-7; possibly TRBD2 for D (5 bases). The CDR3 sequence is 16 residues long. The ends were cut back, 1 base at V and 3 bases at J, with 16 bases in the middle. The germline CDR1 and CDR2 sequences are LGHNT and FRNRAP. The CDR3: CASGLATTLRDYEQYF. The CDR3 DNA is TGTGCTAGTGGTTTGGCGACTACCCTCCGGGACTACGAGCAGTACTTC.

The chain has TRBV30 and TRBJ2-5; 12 bases map to TRBD2. Germline loops: CDR1 GTSNPN, CDR2 SVGIG (reference sequence). Trimming took 0 bases from V and 5 from J; bases not matched to a gene: 1. This CDR3 has 14 residues. This chain's CDR3 is CAWSVTSGRETQYF. DNA of the CDR3: TGTGCCTGGAGTGTTACTAGCGGGAGGGAGACCCAGTACTTC.

The J gene is TRBJ2-2, the V gene TRBV6-1, with D tentatively TRBD2 (6 bases). Germline V gene lookup returns CDR1 MNHNS and CDR2 SASEGT. The V end was cut by 4 bases, the J end by 7 bases, with 10 bases between. There are 13 residues in the CDR3. As DNA, the CDR3 is TGTGCCAGCAGTGGGGGGGTAGGCGGGGAGCTGTTTTTT. Encoded protein: CASSGGVGGELFF.

The chain employs TRBV7-6 and TRBJ1-6; TRBD1 might be the D (6 bases). Germline V CDR1 and CDR2: SGHVS, FNYEAQ. Trimming cost V 4 bases and J 7 bases, with 11 bases left between them. There are 14 residues in the CDR3. The CDR3 bases are TGTGCCAGCAGCTCGGGACAAGTAAATTCACCCCTCCACTTT. It specifies CASSSGQVNSPLHF.

The chain joins TRBV6-5 to TRBJ1-3; 8 positions agree with TRBD1. The CDR3 totals 15 residues. The germline CDR1 and CDR2 sequences are MNHEY and SVGAGI. J lost 0 bases, V lost 7 bases, and 5 bases had no gene match. The CDR3 bases are TGTGCCAGCACCCGGACAGGGAGCTCTGGAAACACCATATATTTT. Translated: CASTRTGSSGNTIYF.

The chain uses TRBV5-5 and TRBJ2-3; 11 bases line up with TRBD2. Trimming at V came to 2 bases and at J to 8 bases, leaving 7 bases not matched to a gene. The CDR3 sequence is 15 residues long. Germline V gives CDR1 SGHKS, CDR2 YYEKEE (reference sequence). The CDR3 loop reads CASSLLAGVQGTQYF. The CDR3 DNA reads as TGTGCCAGCAGCTTACTAGCGGGGGTCCAAGGTACGCAGTATTTT. Using reference TRBV5-5 and TRBJ2-3 for the parts outside the CDR3, the full variable domain is DAGVTQSPTHLIKTRGQQVTLRCSPISGHKSVSWYQQVLGQGPQFIFQYYEKEERGRGNFPDRFSARQFPNYSSELNVNALLLGDSALYLCASSLLAGVQGTQYFGPGTRLTVL.

The chain has TRBV6-6 and TRBJ1-3; 7 positions agree with TRBD1. V lost 4 bases and J lost 4; bases outside the gene matches: 7. The length of the CDR3 is 15 residues. The germline V gene has CDR1 MNHNY and CDR2 SVGAGI (reference sequence). CDR3 bases: TGTGCCAGCAGTTCAACAGGGGCGCCCGGAAACACCATATATTTT. Protein: CASSSTGAPGNTIYF.

The chain joins TRBV19 to TRBJ1-6, with unresolved D. This CDR3 has 16 amino acids. In germline, CDR1 is LNHDA, CDR2 SQIVND (reference sequence). Trimming took off 7 bases at V and 0 bases at J, with 13 bases between the two ends. CDR3 coding DNA: TGTGCCAGTACCCCGACCTTGAGCTCCTATAATTCACCCCTCCACTTT. Translation: CASTPTLSSYNSPLHF.

The chain carries TRBV19 and TRBJ2-1; 7 bases align to TRBD1. V shed 8 bases, J shed 7 bases, and the junction held 8 bases outside the gene matches. The CDR3 sequence is 13 residues long. CDR1 is LNHDA and CDR2 is SQIVND in the germline V gene (reference sequence). CDR3 loop: CASSRQGLNEQFF. The DNA for the CDR3 is TGTGCCAGTTCCCGACAGGGATTGAATGAGCAGTTCTTC.

The rearrangement uses TRBV7-8 and TRBJ2-7; 9 bases line up with TRBD1. V lost 5 bases, J lost 6 bases, and 5 bases stayed unmatched. CDR1 is SGHVS and CDR2 is FQNEAQ in the germline V gene. This CDR3 is built from 13 residues. CDR3 in DNA: TGTGCCAGCAGCAACAGGGGGCTTGGCGAGCAGTACTTC. Translating it yields CASSNRGLGEQYF.

This clone is a singleton in its sample. The V call is TRBV7-5, the J call TRBJ2-1. TRBV7-5 counts as a pseudogene. The CDR3 length is 12 residues. The CDR3 region has the DNA TGTGCCAGGCTGGTCATCATCAATGAGCAGTTCTTC. It encodes CARLVIINEQFF.